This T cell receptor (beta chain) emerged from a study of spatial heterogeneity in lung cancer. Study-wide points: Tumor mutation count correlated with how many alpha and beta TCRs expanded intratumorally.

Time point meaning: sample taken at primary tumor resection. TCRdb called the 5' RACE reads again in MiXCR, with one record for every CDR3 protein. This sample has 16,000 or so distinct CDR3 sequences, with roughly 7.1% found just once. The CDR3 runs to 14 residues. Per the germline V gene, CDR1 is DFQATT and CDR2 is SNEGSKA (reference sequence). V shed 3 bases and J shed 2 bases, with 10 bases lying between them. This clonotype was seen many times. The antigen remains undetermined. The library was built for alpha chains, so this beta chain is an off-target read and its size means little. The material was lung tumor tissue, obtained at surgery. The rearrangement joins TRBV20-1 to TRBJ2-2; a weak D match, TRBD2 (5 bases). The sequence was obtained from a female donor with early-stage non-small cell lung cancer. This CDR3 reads CSARRTPNTGELFF. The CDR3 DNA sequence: TGCAGTGCTAGGCGGACTCCTAACACCGGGGAGCTGTTTTTT.